The entry below gives a single T cell receptor beta chain sequence along with its context. Its antigen is not identified. Reverse transcription of all isolated RNA meant that expressed TCRB transcripts were sequenced. Produced via immunoSEQ multiplex PCR; TCRdb's table is partial and in-frame only. The table shows 230,000 or so clones, with around 15% occurring only once. The data originate from a study of beta chain features in type 1 diabetes. Germline values: CDR1 SGHTA, CDR2 FQGNSA. The trim removed 4 bases at V and 3 bases at J, leaving 2 bases unmatched. The CDR3 has 13 residues. Findings and caveats of the study: TCRB CDR3s from Type 1 diabetes patients were moderately but significantly shorter in all four CD4+ subsets.

The V gene is TRBV7-2, the J gene TRBJ1-2; 7 positions agree with TRBD1. The sequencing input was naive CD4+ T cells from blood. The sequence came from a man aged 25-45 years with type 1 diabetes. CDR3 sequence (DNA): TGTGCCAGCAGCTCGGGACAGCACTATGGCTACACCTTC. Protein product: CASSSGQHYGYTF.